Included here is one TCR beta chain sequence, with context. Its target is not known. The source of the sample is a study of shared clonotypes between healthy human individuals. Study summary: Donor ages ranged 18 to 49 years: a couple of women, a few men. The plates for each donor numbered three CD4 naive, three CD4 memory, two CD8 naive and one CD8 memory.

Regarding the study as a whole: Several donors had 5% to 6% of their naive CD4 clonotypes in common.

This CDR3 contains 16 residues. Germline V lookup: CDR1 LNHDA, CDR2 SQIVND (reference sequence). V trimming: 5 bases; J trimming: 4 bases; junction bases outside the gene matches: 9. Libraries were prepared by immunoSEQ multiplex PCR; TCRdb keeps only in-frame clonotypes and omits some of them. The sample comprises 1.6 million or so clones, approximately 97% of which are singletons, and 1.2% rests with the top ten. The sample comprised naive CD4+ T cells sorted from blood. Described subset: CD45RA+ positively selected. This TCR came from a man between 25 and 39 years old in good health. The V call is TRBV19, the J call TRBJ2-2, with 8 bases identical to TRBD1. The DNA for the CDR3 is TGTGCCAGTAGTCTCACAGGGGGATTGGGCACCGGGGAGCTGTTTTTT. Its translation: CASSLTGGLGTGELFF.